This TCR beta chain was recovered during a study of blood T cells in healthy people across ages. Turning to the study itself: Template switching retrieved approximately one barcoded beta molecule for each two T cells.

The use of a sample-barcoded 5' primer and a J-beta primer mix characterized a second PCR of about 6 to 11 cycles. One entry per CDR3 protein, called by TCRdb with MiXCR from the 5' RACE reads. The repertoire holds 1.5 million to 2 million distinct CDR3 sequences, with roughly 50% as singletons. It was around 10 milliliters of peripheral blood that were drawn from each donor. Study observations and caveats: While age rose, TCR beta diversity per million T cells dropped in a roughly linear way.

Trimming cost V 3 bases and J 0 bases, with 15 bases left between them. The CDR3 contains 18 residues. This clonotype occurred a few times. Its antigen remains unidentified. Sequenced: blood. The J gene is TRBJ2-6, the V gene TRBV12-3 or TRBV12-4; D remains unclear. This sequence originates from a woman aged 40-49 years in good health. CDR3 in amino acids: CASSLGSRRSSGANVLTF. The CDR3 region has the DNA TGTGCCAGCAGTTTGGGGTCGAGGCGAAGCTCTGGGGCCAACGTCCTGACTTTC.